This T cell receptor (beta chain) was obtained from a study of technical replicates of blood from a few donors. Some clones are missing from TCRdb's copy, which holds only in-frame ones; the method was immunoSEQ multiplex PCR. There are over 75,000 clones in the sample; nearly 97% occur only once, and around 0.22% lies in the top ten. Germline trimming cut 4 bases from V and 9 bases from J; bases unmatched to any gene: 9. The CDR3 sequence is 16 residues long. Per germline, CDR1 MNHNS and CDR2 SASEGT. The sequenced material came from T cells isolated from PBMCs. This chain uses TRBV6-1 with TRBJ1-6; 10 bases map to TRBD1. The origin of this receptor is a human donor in good health. The DNA of the CDR3 is TGTGCCAGCAGTGTCCCGGGACAGGGGCTGGTTTCACCCCTCCACTTT. This gives the protein CASSVPGQGLVSPLHF.